This TCR beta chain was obtained from a study of blood T cells in healthy people across ages. Germline-derived CDR1 and CDR2 are MDHEN and SYDVKM. Trimming took 3 bases from V and 5 from J, leaving 13 bases between them. This CDR3 has 14 residues. Drawn from each donor were 7.5 to 10 milliliters of peripheral blood. RNA extraction gave at least 5.5 micrograms of total RNA per sample. The authors ran a second PCR of roughly 6 to 12 cycles using a sample-barcoded 5' primer and a J-beta primer mix. TCRdb re-called the 5' RACE reads with MiXCR, one entry per CDR3 protein. The sample has roughly 2 million distinct CDR3 sequences, approximately 50% seen once.

The TCR originated in a woman in her 40s in good health. The sequenced sample consisted of blood. This chain connects TRBV28 to TRBJ2-5, with D maybe TRBD1 (5 bases). CDR3 in DNA: TGTGCCAGCAGTTTTAGCACAGGCAGGGAGACCCAGTACTTC. As protein: CASSFSTGRETQYF.